This TCR beta chain is from a study of cytomegalovirus exposure and HLA in healthy donors. V trimming: 5 bases; J trimming: 5 bases; junction bases outside the gene matches: 8. This CDR3 contains 14 residues. Germline CDR1 and CDR2: LNHDA and SQIVND (reference sequence). On this clone: Its antigen is not identified.

Donors sampled were nominally healthy, though unrecorded immune exposures were likely. General study results and limits: Associated with HLA alleles at 0.05 false discovery rate in a later analysis were some 18,000 TCR beta sequences.

PCR primers comprised 60 Vbeta and 13 Jbeta primers. Assay used: immunoSEQ multiplex PCR; TCRdb lists only in-frame clones, some missing. The sample holds 95,000 to 130,000 clones, roughly a tenth seen once. The sequencing sample was made of PBMCs. The genes are TRBV19 and TRBJ1-1; TRBD1 agrees at 7 bases. This TCR was sampled from a man between 25 and 39 years old in good health and CMV-seronegative. The CDR3: CASSLTGRRTEAFF. In DNA, the CDR3 is TGTGCCAGTAGTTTGACAGGGAGAAGGACTGAAGCTTTCTTT.